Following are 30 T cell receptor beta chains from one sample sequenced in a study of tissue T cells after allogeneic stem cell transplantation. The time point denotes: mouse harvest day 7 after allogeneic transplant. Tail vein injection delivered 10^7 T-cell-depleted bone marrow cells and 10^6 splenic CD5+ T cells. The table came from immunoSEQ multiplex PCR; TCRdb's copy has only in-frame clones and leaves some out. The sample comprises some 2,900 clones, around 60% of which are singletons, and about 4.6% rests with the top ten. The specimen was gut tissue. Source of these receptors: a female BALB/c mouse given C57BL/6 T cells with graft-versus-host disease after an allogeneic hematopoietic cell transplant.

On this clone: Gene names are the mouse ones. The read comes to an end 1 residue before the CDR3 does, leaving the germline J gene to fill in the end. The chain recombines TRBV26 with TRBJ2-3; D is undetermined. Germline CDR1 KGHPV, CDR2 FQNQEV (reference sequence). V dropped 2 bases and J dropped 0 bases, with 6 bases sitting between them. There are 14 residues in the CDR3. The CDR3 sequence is CASSLGFSAETLYF. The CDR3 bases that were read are TGTGCCAGCAGTCTGGGGTTTAGTGCAGAAACGCTGTAT.

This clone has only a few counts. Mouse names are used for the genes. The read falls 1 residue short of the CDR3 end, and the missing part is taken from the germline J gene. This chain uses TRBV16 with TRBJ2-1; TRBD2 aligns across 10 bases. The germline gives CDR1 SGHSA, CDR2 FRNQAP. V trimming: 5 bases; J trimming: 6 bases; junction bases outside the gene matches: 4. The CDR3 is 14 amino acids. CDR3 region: CASSPGTGVAEQFF. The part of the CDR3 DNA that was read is TGTGCAAGCAGCCCGGGGACTGGGGTTGCTGAGCAGTTC.

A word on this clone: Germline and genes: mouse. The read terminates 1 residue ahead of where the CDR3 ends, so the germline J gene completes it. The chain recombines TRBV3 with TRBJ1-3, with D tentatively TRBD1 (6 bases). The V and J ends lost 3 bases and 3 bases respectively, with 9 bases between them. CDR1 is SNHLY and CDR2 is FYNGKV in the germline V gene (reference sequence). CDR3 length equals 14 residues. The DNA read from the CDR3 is TGTGCCAGCAGCTTCCGGGACATTGGAAATACGCTCTAT. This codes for CASSFRDIGNTLY. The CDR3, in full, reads CASSFRDIGNTLYF.

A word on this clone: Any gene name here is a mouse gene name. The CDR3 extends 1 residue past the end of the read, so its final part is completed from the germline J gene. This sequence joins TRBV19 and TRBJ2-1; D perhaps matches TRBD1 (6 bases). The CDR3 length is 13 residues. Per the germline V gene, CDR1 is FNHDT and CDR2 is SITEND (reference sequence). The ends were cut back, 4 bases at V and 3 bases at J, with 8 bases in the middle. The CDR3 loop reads CASSRDIYAEQFF. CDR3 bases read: TGTGCCAGCAGTCGGGACATCTATGCTGAGCAGTTC.

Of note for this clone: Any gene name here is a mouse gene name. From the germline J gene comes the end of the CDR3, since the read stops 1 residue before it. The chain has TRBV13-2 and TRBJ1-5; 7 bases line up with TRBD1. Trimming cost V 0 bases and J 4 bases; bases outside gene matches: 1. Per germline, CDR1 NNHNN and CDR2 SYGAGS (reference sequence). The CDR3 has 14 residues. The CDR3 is CASGDGDRNQAPLF. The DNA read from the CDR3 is TGTGCCAGCGGTGATGGGGACAGAAACCAGGCTCCGCTT.

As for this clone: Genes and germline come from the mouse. CDR3 in amino acids: CGARRSNYNNQAPLF. CDR3 DNA (partial): TGTGGTGCTAGGAGGTCAAATTATAACAACCAGGCTCCGCTT. The chain couples TRBV20 to TRBJ1-5, with no clear D. The read ends 1 residue before the CDR3 terminus; that terminus is restored from the germline J gene. CDR3 length equals 15 residues. Trimming shortened V by 2 bases and J by 0 bases, and 11 bases separated the two germline ends. Per germline, CDR1 GFQATS and CDR2 STVNSAI.

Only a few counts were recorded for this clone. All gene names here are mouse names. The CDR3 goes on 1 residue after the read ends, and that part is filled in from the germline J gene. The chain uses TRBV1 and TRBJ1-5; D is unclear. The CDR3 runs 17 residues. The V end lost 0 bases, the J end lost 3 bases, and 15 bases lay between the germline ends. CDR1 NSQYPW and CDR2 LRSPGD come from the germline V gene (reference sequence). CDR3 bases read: TGCACCTGCAGTGCAGATCCCGACAATAACAGCAACCAGGCTCCGCTT. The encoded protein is CTCSADPDNNSNQAPL. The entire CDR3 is CTCSADPDNNSNQAPLF.

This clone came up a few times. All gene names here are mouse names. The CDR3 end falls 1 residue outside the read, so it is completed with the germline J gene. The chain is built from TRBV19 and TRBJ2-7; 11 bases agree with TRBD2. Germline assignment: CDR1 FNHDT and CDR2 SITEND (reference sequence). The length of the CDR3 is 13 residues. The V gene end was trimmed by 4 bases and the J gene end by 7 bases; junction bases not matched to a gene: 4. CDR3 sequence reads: CASSRTGGREQYF. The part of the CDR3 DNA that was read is TGTGCCAGCAGTCGGACTGGGGGGAGGGAACAGTAC. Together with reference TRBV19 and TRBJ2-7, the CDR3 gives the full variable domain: GGIITQTPKFLIGQEGQKLTLKCQQNFNHDTMYWYRQDSGKGLRLIYYSITENDLQKGDLSEGYDASREKKSSFSLTVTSAQKNEMAVFLCASSRTGGREQYFGPGTRLTVL.

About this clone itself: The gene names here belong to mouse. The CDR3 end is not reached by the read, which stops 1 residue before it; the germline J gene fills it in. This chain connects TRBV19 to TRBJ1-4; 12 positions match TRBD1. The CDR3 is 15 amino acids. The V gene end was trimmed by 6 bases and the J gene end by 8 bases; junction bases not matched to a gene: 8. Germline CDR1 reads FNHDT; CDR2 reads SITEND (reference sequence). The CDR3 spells CASTRDRGQGERLFF. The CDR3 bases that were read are TGTGCCAGCACCCGGGACAGGGGGCAGGGAGAAAGATTATTT.

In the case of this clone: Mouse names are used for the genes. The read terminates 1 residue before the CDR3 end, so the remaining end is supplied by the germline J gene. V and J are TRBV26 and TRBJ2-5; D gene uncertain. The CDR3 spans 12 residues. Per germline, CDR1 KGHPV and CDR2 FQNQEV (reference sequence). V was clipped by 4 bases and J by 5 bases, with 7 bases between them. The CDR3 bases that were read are TGTGCCAGCAGTCAAGAGGGAGACACCCAGTAC. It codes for CASSQEGDTQY. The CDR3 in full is CASSQEGDTQYF.

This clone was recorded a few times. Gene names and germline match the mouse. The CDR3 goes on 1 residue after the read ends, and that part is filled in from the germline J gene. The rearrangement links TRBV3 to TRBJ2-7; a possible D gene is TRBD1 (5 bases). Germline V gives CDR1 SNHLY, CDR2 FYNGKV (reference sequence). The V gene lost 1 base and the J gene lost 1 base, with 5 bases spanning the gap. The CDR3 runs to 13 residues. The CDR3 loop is CASSLDRSYEQYF. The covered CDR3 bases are TGTGCCAGCAGCTTAGACAGGTCCTATGAACAGTAC.

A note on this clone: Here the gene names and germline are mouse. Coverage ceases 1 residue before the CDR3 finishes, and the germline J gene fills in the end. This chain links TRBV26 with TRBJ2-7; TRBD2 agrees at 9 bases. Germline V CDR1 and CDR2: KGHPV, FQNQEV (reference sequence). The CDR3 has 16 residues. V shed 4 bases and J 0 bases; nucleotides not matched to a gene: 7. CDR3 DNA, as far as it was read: TGTGCCAGCAGTCGGCTGGGGGGGAGGAGCTCCTATGAACAGTAC. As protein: CASSRLGGRSSYEQY. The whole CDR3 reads CASSRLGGRSSYEQYF.

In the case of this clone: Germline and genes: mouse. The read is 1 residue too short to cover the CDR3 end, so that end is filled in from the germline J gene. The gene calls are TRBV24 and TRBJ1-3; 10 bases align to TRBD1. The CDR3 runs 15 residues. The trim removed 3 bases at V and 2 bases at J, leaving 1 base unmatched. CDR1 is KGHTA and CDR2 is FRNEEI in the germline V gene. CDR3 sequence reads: CASSLGQGAGNTLYF. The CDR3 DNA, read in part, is TGTGCCAGCAGTCTCGGACAGGGGGCTGGAAATACGCTCTAT.

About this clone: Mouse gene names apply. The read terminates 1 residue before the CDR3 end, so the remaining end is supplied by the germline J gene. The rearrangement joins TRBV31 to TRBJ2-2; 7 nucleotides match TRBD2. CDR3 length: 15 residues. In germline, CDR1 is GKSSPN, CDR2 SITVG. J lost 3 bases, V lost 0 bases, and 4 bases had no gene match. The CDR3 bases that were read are TGTGCCTGGAGTCTCCGGGGGGGGGACACCGGGCAGCTCTAC. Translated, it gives CAWSLRGGDTGQLY. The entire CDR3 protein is CAWSLRGGDTGQLYF.

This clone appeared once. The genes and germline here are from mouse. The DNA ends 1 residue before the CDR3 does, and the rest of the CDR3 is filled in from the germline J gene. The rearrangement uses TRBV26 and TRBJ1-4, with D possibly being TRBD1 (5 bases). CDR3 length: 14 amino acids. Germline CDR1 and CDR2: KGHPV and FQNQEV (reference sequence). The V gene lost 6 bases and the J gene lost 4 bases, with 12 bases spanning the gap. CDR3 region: CASSPAGFNERLFF. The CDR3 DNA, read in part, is TGTGCCAGCAGCCCGGCAGGGTTCAACGAAAGATTATTT.

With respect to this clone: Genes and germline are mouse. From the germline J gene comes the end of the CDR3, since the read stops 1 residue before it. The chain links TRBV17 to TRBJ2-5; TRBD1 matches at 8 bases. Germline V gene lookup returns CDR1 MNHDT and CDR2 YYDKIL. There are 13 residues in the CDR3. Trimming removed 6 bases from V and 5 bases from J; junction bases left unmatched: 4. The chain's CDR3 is CASRDRVVDTQYF. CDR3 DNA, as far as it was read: TGTGCTAGCAGGGACAGGGTGGTAGACACCCAGTAC. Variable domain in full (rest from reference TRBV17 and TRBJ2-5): DTTVKQNPRYKLARVGKPVNLICSQTMNHDTMYWYQKKPNQAPKLLLFYYDKILNREADTFEKFQSSRPNNSFCSLYIGSAGLEYSAMYLCASRDRVVDTQYFGPGTRLLVL.

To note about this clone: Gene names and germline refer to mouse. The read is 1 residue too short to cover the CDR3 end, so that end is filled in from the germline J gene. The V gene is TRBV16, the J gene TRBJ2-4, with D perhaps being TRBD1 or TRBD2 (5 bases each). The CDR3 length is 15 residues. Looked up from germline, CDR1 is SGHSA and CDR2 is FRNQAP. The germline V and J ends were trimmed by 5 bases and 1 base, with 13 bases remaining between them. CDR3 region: CASSRDGGGQNTLYF. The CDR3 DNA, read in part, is TGTGCAAGCAGCCGGGACGGAGGGGGTCAAAACACCTTGTAC.

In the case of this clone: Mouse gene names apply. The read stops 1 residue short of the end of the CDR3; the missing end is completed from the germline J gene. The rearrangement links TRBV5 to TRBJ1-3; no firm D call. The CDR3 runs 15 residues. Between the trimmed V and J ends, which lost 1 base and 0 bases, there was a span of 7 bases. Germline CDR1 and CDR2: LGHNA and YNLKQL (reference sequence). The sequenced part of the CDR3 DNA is TGTGCCAGCAGCCAAGTCGGGGATTCTGGAAATACGCTCTAT. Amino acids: CASSQVGDSGNTLY. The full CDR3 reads CASSQVGDSGNTLYF.

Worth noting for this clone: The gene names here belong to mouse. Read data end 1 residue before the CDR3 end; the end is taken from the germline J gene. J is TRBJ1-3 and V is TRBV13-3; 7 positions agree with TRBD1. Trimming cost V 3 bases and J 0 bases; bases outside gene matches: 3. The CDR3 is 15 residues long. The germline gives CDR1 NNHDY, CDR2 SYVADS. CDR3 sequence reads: CASSGGQSSGNTLYF. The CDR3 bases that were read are TGTGCCAGCAGTGGGGGACAGTCTTCTGGAAATACGCTCTAT.

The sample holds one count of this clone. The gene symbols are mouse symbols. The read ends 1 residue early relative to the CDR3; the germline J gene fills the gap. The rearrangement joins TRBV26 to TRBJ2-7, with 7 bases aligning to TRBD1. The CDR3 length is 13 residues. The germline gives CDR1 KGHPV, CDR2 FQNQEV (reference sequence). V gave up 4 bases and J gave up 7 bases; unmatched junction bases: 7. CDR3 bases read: TGTGCCAGCAGTCCCAACAGGGGTGAGGAACAGTAC. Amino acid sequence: CASSPNRGEEQY. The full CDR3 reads CASSPNRGEEQYF.

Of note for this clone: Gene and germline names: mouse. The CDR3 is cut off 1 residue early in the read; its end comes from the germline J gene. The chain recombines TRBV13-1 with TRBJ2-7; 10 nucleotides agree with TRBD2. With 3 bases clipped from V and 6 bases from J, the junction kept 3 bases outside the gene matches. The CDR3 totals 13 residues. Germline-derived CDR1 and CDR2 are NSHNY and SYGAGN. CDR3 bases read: TGTGCCAGCAGTGGGCTGGGGGGGCTTGAACAGTAC. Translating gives CASSGLGGLEQY. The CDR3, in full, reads CASSGLGGLEQYF.

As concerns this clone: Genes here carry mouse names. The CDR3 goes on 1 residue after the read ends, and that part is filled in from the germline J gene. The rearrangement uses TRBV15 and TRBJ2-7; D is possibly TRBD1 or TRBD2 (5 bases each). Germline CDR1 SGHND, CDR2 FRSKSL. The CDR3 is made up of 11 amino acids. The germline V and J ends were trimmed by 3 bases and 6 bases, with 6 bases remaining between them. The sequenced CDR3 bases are TGTGCCAGCAGTTTGGGGGTTGAACAGTAC. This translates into CASSLGVEQY. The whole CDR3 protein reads CASSLGVEQYF.

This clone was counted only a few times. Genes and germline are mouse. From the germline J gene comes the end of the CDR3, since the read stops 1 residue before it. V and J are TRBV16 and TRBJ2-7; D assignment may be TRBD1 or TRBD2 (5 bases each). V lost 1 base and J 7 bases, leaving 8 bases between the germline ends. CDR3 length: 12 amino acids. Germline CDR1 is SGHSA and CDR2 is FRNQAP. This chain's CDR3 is CASSLGGWEQYF. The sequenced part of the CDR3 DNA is TGTGCAAGCAGCTTAGGGGGGTGGGAACAGTAC.

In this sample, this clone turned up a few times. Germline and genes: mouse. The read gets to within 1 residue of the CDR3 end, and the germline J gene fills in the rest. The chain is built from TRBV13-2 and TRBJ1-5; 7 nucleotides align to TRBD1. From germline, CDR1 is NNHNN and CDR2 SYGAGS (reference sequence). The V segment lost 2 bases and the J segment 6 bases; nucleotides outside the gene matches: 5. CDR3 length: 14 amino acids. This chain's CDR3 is CASGDTRQGQAPLF. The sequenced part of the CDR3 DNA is TGTGCCAGCGGTGACACGAGACAGGGCCAGGCTCCGCTT.

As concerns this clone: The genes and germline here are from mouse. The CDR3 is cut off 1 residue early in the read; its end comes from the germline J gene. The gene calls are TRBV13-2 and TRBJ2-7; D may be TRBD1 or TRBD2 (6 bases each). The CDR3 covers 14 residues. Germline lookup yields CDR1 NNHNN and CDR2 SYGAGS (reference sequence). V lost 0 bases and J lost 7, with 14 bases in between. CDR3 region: CASGDGVGAREQYF. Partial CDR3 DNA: TGTGCCAGCGGTGATGGGGTGGGGGCGCGGGAACAGTAC.

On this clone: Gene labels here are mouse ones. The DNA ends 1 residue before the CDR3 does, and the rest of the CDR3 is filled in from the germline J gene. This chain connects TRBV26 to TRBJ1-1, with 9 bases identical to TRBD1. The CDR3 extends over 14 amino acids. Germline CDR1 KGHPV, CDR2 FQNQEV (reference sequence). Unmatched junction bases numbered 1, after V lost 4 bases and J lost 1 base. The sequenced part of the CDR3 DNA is TGTGCCAGCAGTCCGGGACAGGGGAACACAGAAGTCTTC. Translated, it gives CASSPGQGNTEVF. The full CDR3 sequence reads CASSPGQGNTEVFF.

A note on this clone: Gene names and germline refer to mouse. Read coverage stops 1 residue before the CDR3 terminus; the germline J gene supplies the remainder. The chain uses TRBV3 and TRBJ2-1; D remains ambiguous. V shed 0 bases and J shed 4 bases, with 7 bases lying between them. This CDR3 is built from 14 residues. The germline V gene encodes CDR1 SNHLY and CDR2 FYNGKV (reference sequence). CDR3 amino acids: CASSLAGRYAEQFF. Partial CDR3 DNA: TGTGCCAGCAGCTTAGCAGGGAGGTATGCTGAGCAGTTC.

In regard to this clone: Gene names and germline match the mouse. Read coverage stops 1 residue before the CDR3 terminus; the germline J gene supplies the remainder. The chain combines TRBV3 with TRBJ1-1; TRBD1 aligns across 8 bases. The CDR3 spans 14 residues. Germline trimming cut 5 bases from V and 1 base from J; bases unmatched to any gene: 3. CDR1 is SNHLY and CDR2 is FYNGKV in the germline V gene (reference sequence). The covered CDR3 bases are TGTGCCAGCAGCCTTGGACAGGGGAACACAGAAGTCTTC. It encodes CASSLGQGNTEVF. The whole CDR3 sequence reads CASSLGQGNTEVFF.

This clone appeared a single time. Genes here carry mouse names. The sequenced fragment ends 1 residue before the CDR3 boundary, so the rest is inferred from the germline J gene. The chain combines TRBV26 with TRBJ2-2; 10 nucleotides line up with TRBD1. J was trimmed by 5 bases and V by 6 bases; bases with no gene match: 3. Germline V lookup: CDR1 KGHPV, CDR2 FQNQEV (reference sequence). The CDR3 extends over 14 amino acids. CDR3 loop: CASSRDRGTGQLYF. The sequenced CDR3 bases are TGTGCCAGCAGCCGGGACAGGGGTACCGGGCAGCTCTAC.

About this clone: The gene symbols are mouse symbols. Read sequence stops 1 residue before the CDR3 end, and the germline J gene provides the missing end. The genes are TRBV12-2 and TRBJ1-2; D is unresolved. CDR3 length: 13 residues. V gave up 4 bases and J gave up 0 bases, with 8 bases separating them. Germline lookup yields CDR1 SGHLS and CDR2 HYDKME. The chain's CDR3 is CASSPEANSDYTF. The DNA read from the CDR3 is TGTGCCAGCTCCCCAGAAGCAAACTCCGACTACACC.